This TCR beta chain was captured by sequencing in a study of shared clonotypes between healthy human individuals. Study-wide context: CD4 naive and CD4 memory each took three plates per donor, while CD8 naive took two and CD8 memory one. Study findings and constraints: Generation of non-shared clonotypes was less probable than generation of clonotypes shared by all four donors. Larger estimated richness was generally seen in naive subsets than in memory subsets.

CDR3 size: 14 residues. The germline V gene has CDR1 MGHDK and CDR2 SYGVNS. With 8 bases removed from V and 5 bases from J, the gap between germline ends came to 18 bases. The sample holds one count of this clone. Antigen specificity is unknown. Assay: immunoSEQ multiplex PCR; the TCRdb copy retains only in-frame clones and omits some. The repertoire holds 500,000 or so clones, with around 95% as singletons. The source material was naive CD4+ T cells sorted from blood. The subset denotes: CD45RA+ positively selected. The TCR originated in a woman aged 25-40 years in good health. The V and J genes are TRBV25-1 and TRBJ2-5, with D perhaps TRBD1 (6 bases). In nucleotides, the CDR3 is TGTGCCAGCGGAAAAACCACAGGGCCGGAGACCCAGTACTTC. It specifies CASGKTTGPETQYF.